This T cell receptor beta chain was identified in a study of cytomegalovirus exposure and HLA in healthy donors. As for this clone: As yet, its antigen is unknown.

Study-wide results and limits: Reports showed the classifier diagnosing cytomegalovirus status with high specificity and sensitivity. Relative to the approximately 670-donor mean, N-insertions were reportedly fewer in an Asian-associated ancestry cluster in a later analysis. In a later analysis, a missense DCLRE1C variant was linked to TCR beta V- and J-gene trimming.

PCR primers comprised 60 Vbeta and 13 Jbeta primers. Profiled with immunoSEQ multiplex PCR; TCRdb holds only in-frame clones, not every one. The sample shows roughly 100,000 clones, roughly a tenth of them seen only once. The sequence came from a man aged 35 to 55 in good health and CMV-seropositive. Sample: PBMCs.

The CDR3 is CAISVLREIDYEQYF. CDR3 DNA sequence: TGTGCCATCAGTGTTTTGAGGGAGATAGACTACGAGCAGTACTTC. The chain employs TRBV10-3 and TRBJ2-7, with D possibly being TRBD2 (5 bases). Germline V gene sequence: CDR1 ENHRY, CDR2 SYGVKD. The CDR3 consists of 15 residues. Trimming cost V 4 bases and J 3 bases, with 16 bases left between them.